The entry below describes one T cell receptor (beta chain). Its specificity is unknown. Unrecorded immune exposures were likely, despite nominal health at sampling. These data come from a study of cytomegalovirus exposure and HLA in healthy donors. The wider study: In an earlier analysis, some 110 million unique TCR beta sequences were found from some 200 million T cells.

Study outcomes and limitations: A later analysis appeared to link common viral pathogens to several of the most significant clusters. Most likely, a cluster of highly shared sequence variants arose as a sequencing artifact.

The PCR was carried out with 60 Vbeta primers and 13 Jbeta primers. Assay: immunoSEQ multiplex PCR; the TCRdb copy retains only in-frame clones and omits some. The sample comprises about 170,000 clones, under 85% of which are singletons, and 4.8% rests with the top ten. The sequence derives from a man aged 18 to 35 in good health and CMV-seronegative. The sequenced material came from PBMCs.

CDR3 residues: CASSVGGTYNEQFF. CDR3 coding DNA: TGTGCCAGCAGTGTCGGCGGAACCTACAATGAGCAGTTCTTC. The chain has TRBV27 and TRBJ2-1, with unresolved D. The CDR3 spans 14 residues. V was cut by 5 bases and J by 2 bases, with 10 bases left in between. Germline lookup yields CDR1 MNHEY and CDR2 SMNVEV (reference sequence).